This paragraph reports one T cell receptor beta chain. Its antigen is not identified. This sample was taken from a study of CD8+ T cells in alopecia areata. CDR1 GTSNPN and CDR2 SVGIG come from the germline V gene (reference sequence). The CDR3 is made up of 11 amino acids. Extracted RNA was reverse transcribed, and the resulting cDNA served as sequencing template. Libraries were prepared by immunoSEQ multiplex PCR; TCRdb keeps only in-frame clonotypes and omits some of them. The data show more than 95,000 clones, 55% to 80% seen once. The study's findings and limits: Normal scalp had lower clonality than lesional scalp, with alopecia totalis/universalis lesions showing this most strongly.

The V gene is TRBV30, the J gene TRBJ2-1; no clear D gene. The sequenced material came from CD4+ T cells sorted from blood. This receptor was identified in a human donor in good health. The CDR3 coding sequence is TGTGCACAACTTAACTACAATGAGCAGTTCTTC. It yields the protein CAQLNYNEQFF.